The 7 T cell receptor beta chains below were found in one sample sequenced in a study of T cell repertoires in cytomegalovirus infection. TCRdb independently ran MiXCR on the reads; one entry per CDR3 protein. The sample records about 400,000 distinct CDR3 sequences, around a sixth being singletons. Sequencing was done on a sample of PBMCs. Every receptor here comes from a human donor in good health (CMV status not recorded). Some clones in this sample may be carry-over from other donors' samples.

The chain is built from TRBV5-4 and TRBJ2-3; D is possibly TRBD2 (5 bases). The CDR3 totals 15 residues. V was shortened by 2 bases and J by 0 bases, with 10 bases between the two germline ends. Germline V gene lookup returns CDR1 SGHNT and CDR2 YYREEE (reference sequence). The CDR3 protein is CASSLAAPSTDTQYF. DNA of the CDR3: TGTGCCAGCAGCTTAGCGGCTCCTAGCACAGATACGCAGTATTTT.

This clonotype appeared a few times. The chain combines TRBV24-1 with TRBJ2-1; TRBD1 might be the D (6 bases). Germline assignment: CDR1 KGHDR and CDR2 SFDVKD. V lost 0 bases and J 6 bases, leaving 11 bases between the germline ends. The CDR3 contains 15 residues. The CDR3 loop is CATSDLRAGVNEQFF. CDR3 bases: TGTGCCACCAGTGATTTGAGGGCAGGGGTCAATGAGCAGTTCTTC.

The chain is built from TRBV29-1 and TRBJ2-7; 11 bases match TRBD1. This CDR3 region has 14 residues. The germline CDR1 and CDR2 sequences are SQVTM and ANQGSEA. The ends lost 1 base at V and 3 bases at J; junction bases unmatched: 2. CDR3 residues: CSVEAGTGGYEQYF. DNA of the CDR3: TGCAGCGTTGAAGCTGGGACAGGGGGCTACGAGCAGTACTTC.

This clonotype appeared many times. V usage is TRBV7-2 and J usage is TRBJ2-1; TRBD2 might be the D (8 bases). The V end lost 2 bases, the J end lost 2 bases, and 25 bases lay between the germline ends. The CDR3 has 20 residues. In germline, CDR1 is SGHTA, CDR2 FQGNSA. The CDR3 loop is CASSLRGQKASGRTYNEQFF. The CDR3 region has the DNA TGTGCCAGCAGCTTACGGGGACAGAAAGCTAGCGGGCGTACCTACAATGAGCAGTTCTTC. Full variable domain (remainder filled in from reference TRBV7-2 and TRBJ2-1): GAGVSQSPSNKVTEKGKDVELRCDPISGHTALYWYRQSLGQGLEFLIYFQGNSAPDKSGLPSDRFSAERTGGSVSTLTIQRTQQEDSAVYLCASSLRGQKASGRTYNEQFFGPGTRLTVL.

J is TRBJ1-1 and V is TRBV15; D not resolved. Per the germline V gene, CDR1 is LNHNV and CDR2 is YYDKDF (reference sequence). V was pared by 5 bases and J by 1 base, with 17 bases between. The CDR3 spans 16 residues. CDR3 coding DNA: TGTGCCACCAGCCGACCAAATTACTACAGGAACACTGAAGCTTTCTTT. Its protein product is CATSRPNYYRNTEAFF.

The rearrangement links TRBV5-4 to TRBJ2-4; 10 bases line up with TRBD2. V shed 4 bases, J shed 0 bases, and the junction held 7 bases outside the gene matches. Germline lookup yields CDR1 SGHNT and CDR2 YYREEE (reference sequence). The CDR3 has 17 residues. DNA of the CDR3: TGTGCCAGCAGCCCGACCTTAGCGGGAGGAGCCAAAAACATTCAGTACTTC. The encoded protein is CASSPTLAGGAKNIQYF.

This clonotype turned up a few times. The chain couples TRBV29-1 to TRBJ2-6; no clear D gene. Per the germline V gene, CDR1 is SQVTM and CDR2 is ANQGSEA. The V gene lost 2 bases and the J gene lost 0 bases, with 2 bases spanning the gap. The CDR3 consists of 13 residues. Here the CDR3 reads CSVETSGANVLTF. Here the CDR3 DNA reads TGCAGCGTTGAAACCTCTGGGGCCAACGTCCTGACTTTC.